This TCR beta chain was identified in a study of patients and donors after allogeneic stem cell transplantation. Using its own MiXCR run on the RT-PCR reads, TCRdb lists one record per CDR3 protein. Among over 350,000 distinct CDR3 sequences listed, approximately 16% were seen once. The length of the CDR3 is 14 residues. The V and J ends lost 5 bases and 5 bases respectively, with 15 bases between them. Germline CDR1 and CDR2: MGHRA and YSYEKL. V and J are TRBV4-1 and TRBJ1-2; D is unresolved. This clonotype was sampled from a human donor who was either an allogeneic HSCT recipient or a stem cell or donor lymphocyte infusion donor (not recorded which). It is not recorded whose cells these are; they may come from a transplant donor. Sequencing used blood, either unsorted or a sorted T cell fraction (not recorded which). The CDR3 loop is CASSARTVGYGYTF. The CDR3 region has the DNA TGCGCCAGCAGCGCTCGGACGGTGGGGTATGGCTACACCTTC.